The clone carrying this T cell receptor beta chain was seen more than once but under ten times. Its antigen remains unknown. Germline lookup yields CDR1 GTSNPN and CDR2 SVGIG (reference sequence). The V gene end was trimmed by 2 bases and the J gene end by 9 bases; junction bases not matched to a gene: 1. The CDR3 length is 11 residues. In total, each donor contributed a single heparinised blood draw that averaged roughly 110 mL. Stem cell-like memory, regulatory, central memory and naive CD4+ cells were sorted via CD45RO/CCR7/CD25/CD127/CD95/CD27. Reverse transcribing all isolated RNA meant expressed TCRB transcripts were sequenced. Read counts averaged roughly 4 million for samples of naive, central memory and regulatory T cells. Repertoires were generated with immunoSEQ multiplex PCR, while TCRdb's copy carries only in-frame clones and drops some. The data contain 200,000 to 250,000 clones, more than 65% of them singletons.

The data belong to a study of beta chain features in type 1 diabetes. Findings and caveats of the study: Insertions at VDJ junctions were less frequent in type 1 diabetes patients. These patients also deleted more nucleotides at the same junctions.

This clonotype was obtained from a man aged 25 to 45 in good health. V gene TRBV30 combines with J gene TRBJ2-1, with 7 bases fitting TRBD2. The sequenced sample was naive CD4+ T cells from blood. In DNA, the CDR3 is TGTGCCTGGAGTTTAGCGGGTGAGCAGTTCTTC. Amino acid sequence: CAWSLAGEQFF.